This is a list of T cell receptor beta chains from one sample in a study of T cell responses to AZD1222 COVID-19 vaccine. Sequencing was performed with immunoSEQ multiplex PCR; in TCRdb, only in-frame clones are kept and a portion is missing. Counted here are around 100,000 clones, about 89% occurring once; the ten biggest clones make up just over 4%. Sequenced here: peripheral blood, sampled on day 0 of MenACWY control vaccination. These receptors came from an adult in good health. CDR3s include the opening cysteine and the closing phenylalanine or tryptophan. The D gene is left open where the match is weak. Not all rows give a size; the values are once, few, many and, for expanded clones, a class.

clone_size	cdr3_length	v_call	j_call	d_call	cdr3_nt	cdr3_aa
NA	13	TRBV13	TRBJ1-1	NA	TGTGCCAGCAGCACCGGACACGGTCTTGAAGCTTTCTTT	CASSTGHGLEAFF
NA	12	TRBV15	TRBJ2-1	NA	TGTGCCACCAGCAGGAAAGGGAATGAGCAGTTCTTC	CATSRKGNEQFF
NA	17	TRBV3-1/TRBV3-2	TRBJ2-3	TRBD1	TGTGCCAGCAGCCAAGACTTTCCGGGACAGGGGGCCGATACGCAGTATTTT	CASSQDFPGQGADTQYF
NA	16	TRBV7-9	TRBJ2-3	NA	TGTGCCAGCAGCTCTGACCGGAGGGGCCTCAGAGATACGCAGTATTTT	CASSSDRRGLRDTQYF
NA	15	TRBV11-3	TRBJ2-3	TRBD1	TGTGCCAGCAGCCCCCGACAGGGGCCCACAGATACGCAGTATTTT	CASSPRQGPTDTQYF
NA	15	TRBV4-1	TRBJ2-1	NA	TGCGCCAGCAGCCAAGAGGGAAATTACTACAATGAGCAGTTCTTC	CASSQEGNYYNEQFF
NA	14	TRBV5-5	TRBJ2-2	NA	TGTGCCAGCAGCTTGAGTGGAAGGAACGGGGAGCTGTTTTTT	CASSLSGRNGELFF
NA	12	TRBV6-6	TRBJ1-5	NA	TGTGCCAGCAGCCCAGGGTTTCAGCCCCAGCATTTT	CASSPGFQPQHF
NA	12	TRBV25-1	TRBJ2-7	NA	TGTGCCAGCAGTATTGCATCCTACGAGCAGTACTTC	CASSIASYEQYF
NA	15	TRBV3-1/TRBV3-2	TRBJ2-7	TRBD1	TGTGCCAGCAGACAACAGGGGCTGGGGGTCTACGAGCAGTACTTC	CASRQQGLGVYEQYF
NA	15	TRBV11-3	TRBJ2-1	TRBD2	TGTGCCAGCAGCTCCGAGGGGACTAGGGGTGGTGAGCAGTTCTTC	CASSSEGTRGGEQFF
NA	15	TRBV4-1	TRBJ2-5	NA	TGCGCCAGCAGCCAAGAGGGGGCGGGAAGAGAGACCCAGTACTTC	CASSQEGAGRETQYF
NA	17	TRBV7-2	TRBJ2-5	TRBD2	TGTGCCAGCAGCTCCCCGCAGCGGGGGAGAAACCAAGAGACCCAGTACTTC	CASSSPQRGRNQETQYF
NA	12	TRBV29-1	TRBJ1-4	NA	TGCAGCGTTGGAACAACTAATGAAAAACTGTTTTTT	CSVGTTNEKLFF
NA	16	TRBV11-1	TRBJ1-4	NA	TGTGCCAGCAGCTTGTATGGAAACAAAAGGCGTGAAAAACTGTTTTTT	CASSLYGNKRREKLFF
NA	18	TRBV7-3	TRBJ2-2	TRBD2	TGTGCCAGCAGCTTAACCCATAGCGGGGGGATTAACACCGGGGAGCTGTTTTTT	CASSLTHSGGINTGELFF
NA	13	TRBV5-1	TRBJ1-4	NA	TGCGCCAGCAGCTTGGAGCCAGATGAAAAACTGTTTTTT	CASSLEPDEKLFF
NA	13	TRBV19	TRBJ1-5	NA	TGTGCCAGTAGTAACCCGGGCTATCAGCCCCAGCATTTT	CASSNPGYQPQHF
NA	16	TRBV9	TRBJ1-2	TRBD1	TGTGCCAGCAGCGGAGGGACAGGGGGCGTGAACTATGGCTACACCTTC	CASSGGTGGVNYGYTF
few	14	TRBV6-5	TRBJ2-3	TRBD1	TGTGCCAGCAGACCAGGGGGCAGGGGAGATACGCAGTATTTT	CASRPGGRGDTQYF
NA	12	TRBV2	TRBJ2-7	NA	TGTGCCTCACGTGGGGGCCCCTACGAGCAGTACTTC	CASRGGPYEQYF
NA	15	TRBV4-1	TRBJ2-3	NA	TGCGCCAGCAGCCAACAACTAGGAAAAACAGATACGCAGTATTTT	CASSQQLGKTDTQYF
NA	19	TRBV19	TRBJ2-1	TRBD2	TGTGCCAGTAGTATAGAGGGCAGGGGACTAGCGGGAGGGTGGAATGAGCAGTTCTTC	CASSIEGRGLAGGWNEQFF
NA	19	TRBV18	TRBJ1-4	TRBD1	TGTGCCAGCTCCACCGGACAGGGGGCCATATCGGAAACTAATGAAAAACTGTTTTTT	CASSTGQGAISETNEKLFF
few	11	TRBV3-1/TRBV3-2	TRBJ2-2	NA	TGTGCCAGCAGCCACACCGGGGAGCTGTTTTTT	CASSHTGELFF
NA	17	TRBV30	TRBJ1-3	NA	TGTGCCTGGAGTCGGATCCGAGCGGCTAGCTCTGGAAACACCATATATTTT	CAWSRIRAASSGNTIYF
NA	15	TRBV5-6	TRBJ2-6	TRBD1	TGTGCCAGCAGCATCAGGGGGTCTGGGGCCAACGTCCTGACTTTC	CASSIRGSGANVLTF
NA	13	TRBV3-1/TRBV3-2	TRBJ2-3	NA	TGTGCCAGCAGCCAACGGGGCACAGATACGCAGTATTTT	CASSQRGTDTQYF
NA	15	TRBV5-1	TRBJ2-3	TRBD2	TGCGCCAGCAGCTTGGTTGCGGGGGGAGCAGATACGCAGTATTTT	CASSLVAGGADTQYF
NA	14	TRBV28	TRBJ1-2	NA	TGTGCCAGCAGTAGCCCTACACTTAACTATGGCTACACCTTC	CASSSPTLNYGYTF
NA	14	TRBV7-2	TRBJ2-3	TRBD1	TGTGCCAGCAGCCCGACAGGGGCGGGAGATACGCAGTATTTT	CASSPTGAGDTQYF
once	17	TRBV5-1	TRBJ1-3	NA	TGCGCCAGCAGCTTGGTCGGCGACGGGCAGGGGTGGGACACCATATATTTT	CASSLVGDGQGWDTIYF
once	16	TRBV4-1	TRBJ1-4	TRBD1	TGCGCCAGCAGCCACCAGGGACAGGGTGTAGGGAAAAAACTGTTTTTT	CASSHQGQGVGKKLFF
NA	14	TRBV10-3	TRBJ1-6	NA	TGTGCCATCAGCAAAGACAGTATTAATTCACCCCTCCACTTT	CAISKDSINSPLHF
NA	13	TRBV11-3	TRBJ1-6	NA	TGTGCCAGCAGCCGGGACGGGGATTCACCCCTCCACTTT	CASSRDGDSPLHF
NA	12	TRBV5-1	TRBJ1-1	NA	TGCGCCAGCAGCTTGTGGGGAGCTGAAGCTTTCTTT	CASSLWGAEAFF
NA	13	TRBV28	TRBJ2-7	NA	TGTGCCAGCAGTTTGAGGGACGACTACGAGCAGTACTTC	CASSLRDDYEQYF
few	12	TRBV29-1	TRBJ1-3	NA	TGCAGCGTTGGAATATCTGGAAACACCATATATTTT	CSVGISGNTIYF
NA	16	TRBV7-2	TRBJ1-4	NA	TGTGCCAGCAGCTTAGGGGGCGGGGCCCAAAGGGAAAAACTGTTTTTT	CASSLGGGAQREKLFF
NA	13	TRBV5-8	TRBJ2-7	NA	TGTGCCAGCAGCTTGGGGGCTAAATACGAGCAGTACTTC	CASSLGAKYEQYF
NA	16	TRBV24-1	TRBJ1-5	TRBD1	TGTGCCACCAGTGATCCTACAGGGGACGGCAATCAGCCCCAGCATTTT	CATSDPTGDGNQPQHF
NA	13	TRBV12-3/TRBV12-4	TRBJ2-1	NA	TGTGCCAGCAGTTTAGGAGGGGGGGATGAGCAGTTCTTC	CASSLGGGDEQFF
NA	16	TRBV6-6	TRBJ2-7	NA	TGTGCCAGCACCCGTCCTGGGGGGCCCGCCTCCTACGAGCAGTACTTC	CASTRPGGPASYEQYF
NA	15	TRBV18	TRBJ2-7	TRBD1	TGTGCCAGCTCACCAGGGGACAGGGGTTGGGTCGAGCAGTACTTC	CASSPGDRGWVEQYF
NA	13	TRBV6-4	TRBJ1-1	NA	TGTGCCAGCACCCGGGAGATGAACACTGAAGCTTTCTTT	CASTREMNTEAFF